The clone carrying this T cell receptor beta chain was seen only a few times. The target antigen is unknown. The source of the sample is a study of T cell responses to AZD1222 COVID-19 vaccine. Study-level background: Both about-4-week and about-12-week second-dose recipients were combined. Study-level results: At baseline, just a handful of AZD1222 recipients tested seropositive. Following two doses of AZD1222, Spike-specific TCR breadth and depth rose.

The CDR3 runs 16 residues. Germline V gene lookup returns CDR1 SGHTA and CDR2 FQGNSA. V lost 2 bases to trimming and J lost 6 bases, with 16 bases between them. Assay used: immunoSEQ multiplex PCR; TCRdb lists only in-frame clones, some missing. This repertoire shows approximately 130,000 clones, 85% to 95% found once; its top ten account for 1.5% to 2%. The sequence was obtained from an adult in good health. Sequences were derived from peripheral blood, sampled on day 0 of AZD1222 vaccination. The J gene is TRBJ2-2, the V gene TRBV7-2, with D possibly being TRBD2 (7 bases). The CDR3 nucleotides read TGTGCCAGCAGCTTACTAAGCGGGACACCACCCGGGGAGCTGTTTTTT. Translated, it gives CASSLLSGTPPGELFF.